These 27 T cell receptor beta chains were all obtained from the same sample, sequenced in a study of T cell responses to AZD1222 COVID-19 vaccine. Repertoires were generated with immunoSEQ multiplex PCR, while TCRdb's copy carries only in-frame clones and drops some. The table has roughly 100,000 clones, about 82% seen once. Source: peripheral blood, taken on day 0 of AZD1222 vaccination. The receptors originated from an adult in good health.

This clone appeared many times. The CDR3 coding sequence is TGCGCCAGCAGCTGGACTAGCGGGGGCACCGGGGAGCTGTTTTTT. Translated: CASSWTSGGTGELFF. This chain joins TRBV5-1 and TRBJ2-2; 13 nucleotides match TRBD2. This CDR3 is built from 15 residues. V dropped 3 bases and J dropped 4; count of bases not matched to a gene: 0. Looked up from germline, CDR1 is SGHRS and CDR2 is YFSETQ.

The V and J genes are TRBV28 and TRBJ1-3; D is uncertain. The CDR3 covers 17 residues. V was clipped by 3 bases and J by 0 bases, with 15 bases between them. CDR1 and CDR2 (germline): MDHEN, SYDVKM. CDR3 protein: CASSFAGLTFSGNTIYF. The CDR3 DNA sequence: TGTGCCAGCAGTTTCGCCGGACTGACCTTCTCTGGAAACACCATATATTTT.

The rearrangement links TRBV28 to TRBJ2-7; D uncertain. V was clipped by 8 bases and J by 2 bases, with 7 bases between them. Germline V gives CDR1 MDHEN, CDR2 SYDVKM. This CDR3 is built from 11 residues. The CDR3 DNA follows: TGTGCCAGCGGGTCTACCTACGAGCAGTACTTC. Translation gives CASGSTYEQYF.

The rearrangement joins TRBV2 to TRBJ1-2; maybe TRBD1 (6 bases). V lost 8 bases and J 4 bases, leaving 14 bases between the germline ends. The length of the CDR3 is 13 residues. CDR1 and CDR2 from the germline V gene are SNHLY and FYNNEI. CDR3 coding DNA: TGTGCCAGCGACAGGTGGATGGGCTATGGCTACACCTTC. Translation gives CASDRWMGYGYTF.

The chain links TRBV27 to TRBJ1-2; no reliable D call. The germline V gene has CDR1 MNHEY and CDR2 SMNVEV (reference sequence). The germline V and J ends were trimmed by 2 bases and 2 bases, with 9 bases remaining between them. The CDR3 sequence is 14 residues long. The CDR3: CASSLSKVNYGYTF. CDR3 bases: TGTGCCAGCAGTTTAAGTAAGGTCAACTATGGCTACACCTTC.

The chain employs TRBV27 and TRBJ1-1; weak D call: TRBD1 (6 bases). With 3 bases removed from V and 4 bases from J, the gap between germline ends came to 12 bases. This CDR3 spans 14 amino acids. Germline values: CDR1 MNHEY, CDR2 SMNVEV (reference sequence). CDR3 amino acids: CASSFFSRGTEAFF. The CDR3 DNA follows: TGTGCCAGCAGTTTTTTCTCCAGGGGCACTGAAGCTTTCTTT.

V is TRBV7-2 and J is TRBJ2-1; D unresolved. CDR3 length: 16 residues. In germline, CDR1 is SGHTA, CDR2 FQGNSA. V lost 3 bases to trimming and J lost 7 bases, with 19 bases between them. CDR3 residues: CASSLVAGFLDNEQFF. CDR3 nucleotides: TGTGCCAGCAGCTTGGTAGCAGGATTCTTAGATAATGAGCAGTTCTTC.

The chain links TRBV28 to TRBJ2-3; 7 nucleotides align to TRBD1. J lost 9 bases, V lost 8 bases, and 14 bases had no gene match. CDR3 size: 14 residues. Germline V gene data show CDR1 as MDHEN and CDR2 as SYDVKM. The CDR3 DNA reads TGTGCCAGCCACGGGACAGAGTCTCCCCTCACGCAGTATTTT. Its protein is CASHGTESPLTQYF.

This clone occurred a few times. V gene TRBV21-1 combines with J gene TRBJ2-1; the table gives TRBD2 as D, unverified against the DNA. TRBV21-1 constitutes a pseudogene. This CDR3 has 22 residues. Written as DNA, the CDR3 is TGTGCCAGCAGCAAAGTCCCCACTAGCCCCAGAGCAGCCCTTAGCTCCTACAATGAGCAGTTCTTC. Translation: CASSKVPTSPRAALSSYNEQFF.

This clone was observed once. The chain couples TRBV7-9 to TRBJ2-7, with 8 bases matching TRBD1. With V trimmed by 3 bases and J by 5 bases, 9 bases remained unmatched. Germline assignment: CDR1 SEHNR and CDR2 FQNEAQ (reference sequence). This CDR3 has 15 amino acids. CDR3 sequence: CASSFYRTGLNEQYF. Written as DNA, the CDR3 is TGTGCCAGCAGCTTCTATAGGACAGGGTTAAACGAGCAGTACTTC.

The V and J genes are TRBV15 and TRBJ1-1, with a tentative D call TRBD1 (5 bases). CDR1 and CDR2 from the germline V gene are LNHNV and YYDKDF (reference sequence). This CDR3 is 19 amino acids long. Trimming left V 0 bases short and J 1 base short, with 21 bases between. CDR3: CATSRDPRSVIGGNTEAFF. For the CDR3, the DNA is TGTGCCACCAGCAGAGATCCTCGGTCCGTCATCGGGGGGAACACTGAAGCTTTCTTT.

The gene calls are TRBV6-6 and TRBJ1-3; D is unresolved. The CDR3 is made up of 15 amino acids. Germline assignment: CDR1 MNHNY and CDR2 SVGAGI (reference sequence). Trimming shortened V by 5 bases and J by 0 bases, and 11 bases separated the two germline ends. This CDR3 is CASSNGRYSGNTIYF. CDR3 bases: TGTGCCAGCAGTAACGGACGGTACTCTGGAAACACCATATATTTT.

The J gene is TRBJ1-4, the V gene TRBV29-1; D is unclear. CDR3 length equals 13 residues. The germline V and J ends were trimmed by 4 bases and 1 base, with 7 bases remaining between them. The germline gives CDR1 SQVTM, CDR2 ANQGSEA. The CDR3 DNA is TGCAGCGTTGTAGATGGAACTAATGAAAAACTGTTTTTT. This codes for CSVVDGTNEKLFF.

V usage is TRBV5-1 and J usage is TRBJ2-1, with D tentatively TRBD2 (5 bases). Germline lookup yields CDR1 SGHRS and CDR2 YFSETQ. This CDR3 is 15 amino acids long. The V gene lost 4 bases and the J gene lost 3 bases, with 14 bases spanning the gap. CDR3 nucleotides: TGCGCCAGCAGCGAGGACTTTACCTTCTACAATGAGCAGTTCTTC. This sequence encodes CASSEDFTFYNEQFF.

This clone was counted a few times. This sequence joins TRBV2 and TRBJ1-1, with D unresolved. CDR1 SNHLY and CDR2 FYNNEI come from the germline V gene. The V gene lost 1 base and the J gene lost 6 bases, with 6 bases spanning the gap. CDR3 length: 12 amino acids. CDR3 in amino acids: CASSEGAAEAFF. The CDR3 DNA reads TGTGCCAGCAGTGAAGGGGCGGCTGAAGCTTTCTTT.

J is TRBJ2-3 and V is TRBV18; D unresolved. V lost 0 bases and J lost 2, with 6 bases in between. CDR3 length equals 14 residues. CDR1 is KGHSH, CDR2 LQKENI, per germline. The CDR3 DNA sequence: TGTGCCAGCTCACCACCGTATCACACAGATACGCAGTATTTT. As protein: CASSPPYHTDTQYF.

The sample holds one count of this clone. The chain joins TRBV7-3 to TRBJ2-1, with D perhaps TRBD2 (6 bases). The CDR3 consists of 16 residues. Trimming left V 6 bases short and J 7 bases short, with 22 bases between. Germline loops: CDR1 SGHTA, CDR2 FQGTGA. The DNA for the CDR3 is TGTGCCAGCAGTTTCCGGGAGTCGGGAGCGGGTAATGAGCAGTTCTTC. Protein sequence: CASSFRESGAGNEQFF.

The chain joins TRBV7-2 to TRBJ1-2, with 10 bases fitting TRBD1. CDR3 length: 16 amino acids. Per the germline V gene, CDR1 is SGHTA and CDR2 is FQGNSA. V lost 5 bases and J lost 7; bases outside the gene matches: 13. The CDR3, as DNA: TGTGCCAGCAGCCCCCAGGGACCGACAGGGGGCTCTGGCTACACCTTC. It encodes CASSPQGPTGGSGYTF.

The chain combines TRBV6-5 with TRBJ1-3; no definite D call. In germline, CDR1 is MNHEY, CDR2 SVGAGI. The CDR3 is 14 residues long. Trimming cost V 4 bases and J 4 bases, with 11 bases left between them. The CDR3 protein is CASSLPDVGNTIYF. The DNA for the CDR3 is TGTGCCAGCAGTTTACCGGACGTCGGAAACACCATATATTTT.

The J gene is TRBJ1-6, the V gene TRBV30; D gene uncertain. Germline V gives CDR1 GTSNPN, CDR2 SVGIG (reference sequence). Trimming cost V 0 bases and J 5 bases, with 11 bases left between them. The CDR3 extends over 15 amino acids. The CDR3 sequence is CAWSVTGRHNSPLHF. In nucleotides, the CDR3 is TGTGCCTGGAGTGTGACGGGGAGACATAATTCACCCCTCCACTTT. The variable domain in full, with the rest retrieved from reference TRBV30 and TRBJ1-6, is SQTIHQWPATLVQPVGSPLSLECTVEGTSNPNLYWYRQAAGRGLQLLFYSVGIGQISSEVPQNLSASRPQDRQFILSSKKLLLSDSGFYLCAWSVTGRHNSPLHFGNGTRLTVT.

This clone occurred once. The gene calls are TRBV30 and TRBJ2-7; 7 bases line up with TRBD2. With V trimmed by 0 bases and J by 0 bases, 5 bases remained unmatched. The germline gives CDR1 GTSNPN, CDR2 SVGIG (reference sequence). CDR3 length equals 15 residues. CDR3 in amino acids: CAWSVTSGISYEQYF. The CDR3 coding sequence is TGTGCCTGGAGTGTAACCAGCGGGATCTCCTACGAGCAGTACTTC.

CDR3 sequence (DNA): TGCGCCAGCAGCCAAGATGAAGGGGGCAAGCCCCAGCATTTT. Translated: CASSQDEGGKPQHF. The chain is built from TRBV4-3 and TRBJ1-5; 7 bases are a match to TRBD1. The germline V gene encodes CDR1 LGHNA and CDR2 YSLEER. The CDR3 sequence is 14 residues long. With V trimmed by 0 bases and J by 8 bases, 4 bases remained unmatched.

At least ten counts were recorded for this clone. V is TRBV6-2 or TRBV6-3 and J is TRBJ2-5; TRBD2 agrees at 9 bases. CDR1 MNHEY and CDR2 SVGEGT come from the germline V gene. Germline trimming cut 6 bases from V and 7 bases from J; bases unmatched to any gene: 15. The CDR3 has 16 amino acids. The CDR3, as DNA: TGTGCCAGCAGCGACAATAGCGGGAGACTTTATGCGACCCAGTACTTC. This codes for CASSDNSGRLYATQYF.

The chain couples TRBV4-3 to TRBJ2-2; 16 bases fit TRBD2. V lost 4 bases and J lost 3; bases outside the gene matches: 5. Germline assignment: CDR1 LGHNA and CDR2 YSLEER. This CDR3 has 18 residues. This CDR3 is CASSPGLAGGPDTGELFF. The CDR3 DNA reads as TGCGCCAGCAGCCCGGGACTAGCGGGAGGGCCGGACACCGGGGAGCTGTTTTTT.

V and J are TRBV10-3 and TRBJ1-2; D might be TRBD1 (6 bases). This CDR3 contains 15 residues. Germline V gives CDR1 ENHRY, CDR2 SYGVKD. The V end was cut by 0 bases, the J end by 0 bases, with 8 bases between. The CDR3 reads CAISESGGPNYGYTF. DNA for the CDR3: TGTGCCATCAGTGAGTCCGGGGGCCCTAACTATGGCTACACCTTC.

This chain links TRBV11-2 with TRBJ2-1; possible D gene TRBD2, 5 bases. This CDR3 comprises 13 residues. The V end was cut by 7 bases, the J end by 3 bases, with 10 bases between. Germline lookup yields CDR1 SGHAT and CDR2 FQNNGV. CDR3 in DNA: TGTGCCAGCACTCCGGGGTACTACAATGAGCAGTTCTTC. This codes for CASTPGYYNEQFF.

The sample holds a few counts of this clone. The genes are TRBV19 and TRBJ1-6; D is ambiguous. Germline-derived CDR1 and CDR2 are LNHDA and SQIVND (reference sequence). Trimming cost V 1 base and J 9 bases, with 19 bases left between them. This CDR3 comprises 17 residues. CDR3 nucleotide sequence: TGTGCCAGTAGTATAGCATCGCCTATCCCCGGTTCTTCACCCCTCCACTTT. This codes for CASSIASPIPGSSPLHF.